Following are 20 T cell receptor beta chains from one sample sequenced in a study of blood T cell repertoires in COVID-19. Produced via immunoSEQ multiplex PCR; TCRdb's table is partial and in-frame only. The sample has about 200,000 clones; 80% are singletons. Sequenced sample: PBMCs or T cells enriched from blood (not recorded which). The receptors were sampled from a woman in her forties with acute COVID-19.

The rearrangement joins TRBV11-3 to TRBJ1-1; the match to TRBD1 covers 9 bases. The CDR3 consists of 15 residues. CDR1 SGHNT and CDR2 YENEEA come from the germline V gene. With V trimmed by 9 bases and J by 3 bases, 11 bases remained unmatched. The CDR3 nucleotides are TGTGCCAGGACAGGAACAGGGGGCGACGACACTGAAGCTTTCTTT. It translates to CARTGTGGDDTEAFF.

This sequence joins TRBV5-6 and TRBJ2-7; 10 nucleotides match TRBD1. Trimming cost V 1 base and J 3 bases; bases outside gene matches: 4. Germline lookup yields CDR1 SGHDT and CDR2 YYEEEE. This CDR3 spans 15 amino acids. CDR3 in DNA: TGTGCCAGCAGCTTGCCTGGGACAGGGGACTACGAGCAGTACTTC. It translates to CASSLPGTGDYEQYF.

The chain carries TRBV6-5 and TRBJ1-2; 10 bases are a match to TRBD1. Looked up from germline, CDR1 is MNHEY and CDR2 is SVGAGI. This CDR3 region has 14 residues. The V segment lost 8 bases and the J segment 1 base; nucleotides outside the gene matches: 4. DNA of the CDR3: TGTGCCAGCGGAGGGACAGGGGATAACTATGGCTACACCTTC. Its translation: CASGGTGDNYGYTF.

J is TRBJ1-2 and V is TRBV19; D may be TRBD1 (6 bases). The germline V gene has CDR1 LNHDA and CDR2 SQIVND (reference sequence). Trimming shortened V by 2 bases and J by 6 bases, and 19 bases separated the two germline ends. There are 16 residues in the CDR3. CDR3 bases: TGTGCCAGTAGTATACCCCAACGGACAGTGAAAGATGGCTACACCTTC. This encodes CASSIPQRTVKDGYTF.

The chain recombines TRBV5-1 with TRBJ2-7, with D perhaps TRBD1 (6 bases). V dropped 5 bases and J dropped 0 bases, with 12 bases sitting between them. The CDR3 is made up of 14 amino acids. Germline V gene data show CDR1 as SGHRS and CDR2 as YFSETQ. This chain's CDR3 is CASRPGQSSYEQYF. CDR3 nucleotide sequence: TGCGCCAGCAGACCCGGACAGAGCTCCTACGAGCAGTACTTC.

This clone appeared once. The DNA for the CDR3 is TGTGCCAGCAGCCCGGACAGGTACCAAGAGACCCAGTACTTC. This sequence encodes CASSPDRYQETQYF. V is TRBV28 and J is TRBJ2-5; TRBD1 matches at 7 bases. Trimming removed 6 bases from V and 0 bases from J; junction bases left unmatched: 4. The CDR3 spans 14 residues. The germline gives CDR1 MDHEN, CDR2 SYDVKM. Supplemented by reference TRBV28 and TRBJ2-5, the full variable domain reads DVKVTQSSRYLVKRTGEKVFLECVQDMDHENMFWYRQDPGLGLRLIYFSYDVKMKEKGDIPEGYSVSREKKERFSLILESASTNQTSMYLCASSPDRYQETQYFGPGTRLLVL.

The V call is TRBV2, the J call TRBJ1-3; 9 bases map to TRBD1. Germline V gene sequence: CDR1 SNHLY, CDR2 FYNNEI. The CDR3 has 15 residues. V lost 9 bases to trimming and J lost 3 bases; unmatched junction nucleotides: 9. The CDR3: CASLAGTGYGNTIYF. In DNA form, the CDR3 reads TGTGCCAGTCTGGCCGGGACAGGGTATGGAAACACCATATATTTT.

The CDR3 is CASSLRVGASGYTF. CDR3 DNA: TGTGCCAGCAGCTTAAGGGTGGGGGCCAGTGGCTACACCTTC. V and J are TRBV7-3 and TRBJ1-2, with D possibly matching TRBD1 (6 bases). V was clipped by 1 base and J by 7 bases, with 13 bases between them. Germline values: CDR1 SGHTA, CDR2 FQGTGA. This CDR3 spans 14 amino acids.

In its sample, this clone was seen once. This rearrangement joins TRBV9 to TRBJ2-7; 9 nucleotides align to TRBD1. Per germline, CDR1 SGDLS and CDR2 YYNGEE. J lost 5 bases, V lost 4 bases, and 13 bases had no gene match. The CDR3 is 16 residues long. The CDR3 spells CASSPGTGWGGNEQYF. The CDR3 DNA is TGTGCCAGCAGCCCAGGGACAGGGTGGGGAGGTAACGAGCAGTACTTC.

This chain joins TRBV25-1 and TRBJ2-5, with 9 positions matching TRBD1. V lost 6 bases, J lost 5 bases, and 10 bases stayed unmatched. Germline values: CDR1 MGHDK, CDR2 SYGVNS. This CDR3 is built from 15 residues. The CDR3: CASSQMDRGVETQYF. CDR3 sequence (DNA): TGTGCCAGCAGCCAGATGGACAGGGGTGTCGAGACCCAGTACTTC.

This clone has a handful of counts. The gene calls are TRBV19 and TRBJ1-3; D is unresolved. The germline V gene has CDR1 LNHDA and CDR2 SQIVND (reference sequence). This CDR3 comprises 14 residues. Trimming cost V 7 bases and J 0 bases, with 10 bases left between them. CDR3 nucleotides: TGTGCCAGTACCCAACAAAGCTCTGGAAACACCATATATTTT. Amino acids: CASTQQSSGNTIYF.

The CDR3 DNA follows: TGTGCCAGCGGCGGCCGGGGGGCTATGAACACTGAAGCTTTCTTT. Its translation: CASGGRGAMNTEAFF. The V call is TRBV6-5, the J call TRBJ1-1; possible D gene TRBD1, 6 bases. The V end was cut by 8 bases, the J end by 0 bases, with 16 bases between. CDR3 length: 15 amino acids. Germline V gene data show CDR1 as MNHEY and CDR2 as SVGAGI.

The chain combines TRBV9 with TRBJ2-7, with D perhaps matching TRBD1 (6 bases). CDR1 is SGDLS and CDR2 is YYNGEE in the germline V gene. The V end was cut by 4 bases, the J end by 7 bases, with 21 bases between. This CDR3 region has 15 residues. CDR3 in amino acids: CASSTSGRVGGEQYF. The CDR3 nucleotides are TGTGCCAGCAGCACCTCTGGGCGAGTAGGGGGAGAGCAGTACTTC.

The table lists this clone with a few counts. The J gene is TRBJ2-5, the V gene TRBV6-6, with a possible D match to TRBD2 (6 bases). This CDR3 region has 12 residues. V lost 6 bases to trimming and J lost 3 bases, with 8 bases between them. The germline CDR1 and CDR2 sequences are MNHNY and SVGAGI (reference sequence). The CDR3 reads CASRWGEETQYF. The CDR3 DNA reads TGTGCCAGCAGGTGGGGGGAAGAGACCCAGTACTTC.

The rearrangement uses TRBV7-3 and TRBJ2-1, with 7 bases that match TRBD2. With V trimmed by 5 bases and J by 1 base, 8 bases remained unmatched. CDR1 is SGHTA and CDR2 is FQGTGA in the germline V gene. CDR3 size: 16 residues. CDR3 nucleotides: TGTGCCAGCAGCCCTGGAGCGGGGCGGTCCTACAATGAGCAGTTCTTC. Encoded protein: CASSPGAGRSYNEQFF.

The chain carries TRBV6-5 and TRBJ2-1; TRBD1 is a possible D gene (7 bases). The CDR3 is 12 amino acids. V dropped 6 bases and J dropped 12 bases, with 15 bases sitting between them. Per the germline V gene, CDR1 is MNHEY and CDR2 is SVGAGI. For the CDR3, the DNA is TGTGCCAGCAGCCTCAGGGGGGTGAGGCAGTTCTTC. It is translated as CASSLRGVRQFF.

The chain joins TRBV18 to TRBJ2-6; tentative D call: TRBD1 (5 bases). V lost 3 bases and J 0 bases, leaving 15 bases between the germline ends. This CDR3 comprises 18 residues. In germline, CDR1 is KGHSH, CDR2 LQKENI. The CDR3 spells CASSPNRPNISGANVLTF. The DNA of the CDR3 is TGTGCCAGCTCACCGAACAGGCCCAACATCTCTGGGGCCAACGTCCTGACTTTC.

Only one count was recorded for this clone. This rearrangement joins TRBV25-1 to TRBJ2-1, with 10 bases identical to TRBD2. With 8 bases clipped from V and 6 bases from J, the junction kept 7 bases outside the gene matches. The CDR3 sequence is 14 residues long. The germline gives CDR1 MGHDK, CDR2 SYGVNS. The DNA for the CDR3 is TGTGCCAGCTCTAGCGGGGGTTTCATCAATGAGCAGTTCTTC. This encodes CASSSGGFINEQFF.

The chain combines TRBV5-4 with TRBJ1-4, with 11 bases fitting TRBD1. The V gene's germline CDR1 is SGHNT and CDR2 YYREEE (reference sequence). This CDR3 has 15 residues. After removal of 4 bases from V and 8 bases from J, the junction contained 7 bases not matched to a gene. This chain's CDR3 is CASSTGDRGYEKLFF. The CDR3, as DNA: TGTGCCAGCAGCACCGGGGACAGGGGGTACGAAAAACTGTTTTTT.

This sequence joins TRBV6-5 and TRBJ2-7; D is unclear. V was shortened by 11 bases and J by 0 bases, with 14 bases between the two germline ends. This CDR3 contains 13 residues. Germline V gene lookup returns CDR1 MNHEY and CDR2 SVGAGI. The DNA of the CDR3 is TGTGCCCTACGAAGCTCGGTCTCCTACGAGCAGTACTTC. Translation gives CALRSSVSYEQYF.